The 17 T cell receptor beta chains reported below all come from one sample, sequenced in a study of quantifying T cell responses using KT2 cells. Study-level background: TCR alpha and beta constant-region primers primed reverse transcription of RNA.

The cDNA 3' end received a ligated oligonucleotide with a UMI. An equimolar mix of RC1.1 and RC1.2 primed the beta chain across TRBC1 and TRBC2. TCRdb analysed the UMI-ligation and nested PCR reads with MiXCR anew, one entry per CDR3 protein. The sample lists 60,000 or so distinct CDR3 sequences; about 12% were seen once. Sample: PBMCs spiked with cells of the T cell clone KT2. These receptors came from a human donor.

The V call is TRBV30, the J call TRBJ1-5; TRBD1 matches at 11 bases. The CDR3 has 13 residues. With 7 bases clipped from V and 2 bases from J, the junction kept 1 base outside the gene matches. The germline V gene has CDR1 GTSNPN and CDR2 SVGIG (reference sequence). This CDR3 reads CALGQGGNQPQHF. For the CDR3, the DNA is TGTGCCTTGGGACAGGGGGGCAATCAGCCCCAGCATTTT.

This clonotype was counted many times. This sequence joins TRBV20-1 and TRBJ2-3; either TRBD1 or TRBD2 may fit D (6 bases each). V was pared by 3 bases and J by 6 bases, with 16 bases between. Germline-derived CDR1 and CDR2 are DFQATT and SNEGSKA (reference sequence). The CDR3 spans 14 residues. The CDR3 spells CSARGGQIRDTQYF. The CDR3 DNA is TGCAGTGCTAGGGGGGGACAAATAAGGGATACGCAGTATTTT.

The chain couples TRBV6-6 to TRBJ2-6, with TRBD2 matching over 9 bases. CDR3 length equals 17 residues. Germline loops: CDR1 MNHNY, CDR2 SVGAGI (reference sequence). V lost 0 bases, J lost 0 bases, and 0 bases stayed unmatched. CDR3: CASSYSTSGSGANVLTF. The CDR3 coding sequence is TGTGCCAGCAGTTACTCGACTAGCGGCTCTGGGGCCAACGTCCTGACTTTC.

J is TRBJ2-3 and V is TRBV20-1; 7 nucleotides align to TRBD1. The length of the CDR3 is 15 residues. V dropped 1 base and J dropped 0; count of bases not matched to a gene: 4. CDR1 DFQATT and CDR2 SNEGSKA come from the germline V gene (reference sequence). The CDR3 loop is CSARAPGQSTDTQYF. DNA of the CDR3: TGCAGTGCTAGAGCGCCGGGACAGAGCACAGATACGCAGTATTTT.

This clonotype was seen only a few times. This rearrangement joins TRBV21-1 to TRBJ1-6; the table assigns TRBD1, which was not confirmed against the DNA. TRBV21-1 is a known pseudogene. CDR3 length: 20 amino acids. The CDR3 region has the DNA TGTGCCAGCAGCAATTTGGGACGTCGAGGGTATCGTCTCCTTAATTCACCCCTCCACTTT. It yields the protein CASSNLGRRGYRLLNSPLHF.

This clonotype was picked up many times. In DNA, the CDR3 is TGTGCCATCAGTGGTCAGTCATTCTCCTACGAGCAGTACTTC. Its translation is CAISGQSFSYEQYF. This chain uses TRBV10-3 with TRBJ2-7; D call uncertain. V shed 4 bases and J shed 0 bases, with 10 bases lying between them. Germline V lookup: CDR1 ENHRY, CDR2 SYGVKD. CDR3 size: 14 residues.

This clonotype came up many times. The chain employs TRBV12-5 and TRBJ2-1; D not certain. Germline CDR1 reads LGHNT; CDR2 reads FRNRAP. The V and J ends lost 1 base and 9 bases respectively, with 4 bases between them. The CDR3 length is 11 residues. The CDR3 here is CASGLGGEQFF. In nucleotides, the CDR3 is TGTGCTAGTGGTTTGGGAGGTGAGCAGTTCTTC. The full variable domain, in which reference TRBV12-5 and TRBJ2-1 provide the parts outside the CDR3, is DARVTQTPRHKVTEMGQEVTMRCQPILGHNTVFWYRQTMMQGLELLAYFRNRAPLDDSGMPKDRFSAEMPDATLATLKIQPSEPRDSAVYFCASGLGGEQFFGPGTRLTVL.

This clonotype was counted at least ten times. The chain recombines TRBV7-3 with TRBJ1-1; a weak D match, TRBD1 (6 bases). Germline values: CDR1 SGHTA, CDR2 FQGTGA. CDR3 length: 15 residues. V was clipped by 1 base and J by 3 bases, with 12 bases between them. CDR3 DNA: TGTGCCAGCAGCTTAAGGGGGGGGCTGGACACTGAAGCTTTCTTT. It is translated as CASSLRGGLDTEAFF. Full variable domain (rest looked up from reference TRBV7-3 and TRBJ1-1): GAGVSQTPSNKVTEKGKYVELRCDPISGHTALYWYRQSLGQGPEFLIYFQGTGAADDSGLPNDRFFAVRPEGSVSTLKIQRTERGDSAVYLCASSLRGGLDTEAFFGQGTRLTVV.

The chain carries TRBV29-1 and TRBJ2-2; tentatively, D is TRBD2 (6 bases). CDR1 is SQVTM and CDR2 is ANQGSEA in the germline V gene. CDR3 length: 13 amino acids. V was trimmed by 6 bases and J by 0 bases, leaving 8 bases between them. The CDR3 DNA reads TGCAGCGTGGGGAGGTCGAACACCGGGGAGCTGTTTTTT. Translation gives CSVGRSNTGELFF.

The genes are TRBV20-1 and TRBJ2-7; D uncertain. The CDR3 covers 11 residues. The germline CDR1 and CDR2 sequences are DFQATT and SNEGSKA (reference sequence). Trimming removed 2 bases from V and 4 bases from J, with 6 bases in between. The CDR3 sequence: CSARPGYEQYF. CDR3 DNA sequence: TGCAGTGCTAGACCCGGGTACGAGCAGTACTTC.

This clonotype was detected many times. This chain's CDR3 is CSARGGERGPQETQYF. CDR3 sequence (DNA): TGCAGTGCTAGGGGTGGAGAGCGGGGGCCTCAAGAGACCCAGTACTTC. V and J are TRBV20-1 and TRBJ2-5; 8 bases align to TRBD2. Germline V gene sequence: CDR1 DFQATT, CDR2 SNEGSKA (reference sequence). Trimming removed 3 bases from V and 2 bases from J; junction bases left unmatched: 11. There are 16 residues in the CDR3.

The chain couples TRBV12-3 or TRBV12-4 to TRBJ2-1; perhaps TRBD2 as D (6 bases). The CDR3 sequence is 14 residues long. Trimming left V 5 bases short and J 6 bases short, with 14 bases between. CDR3 nucleotides: TGTGCCAGCAGTAGCGGGCCGGACCCCAATGAGCAGTTCTTC. Protein product: CASSSGPDPNEQFF.

The chain has TRBV6-2 or TRBV6-3 and TRBJ2-1, with 8 bases aligning to TRBD2. Germline loops: CDR1 MNHEY, CDR2 SVGEGT. The CDR3 consists of 16 residues. The ends lost 6 bases at V and 4 bases at J; junction bases unmatched: 11. CDR3 residues: CASSHPLAGDYNEQFF. The CDR3 DNA sequence: TGTGCCAGCAGCCATCCCCTAGCGGGTGATTACAATGAGCAGTTCTTC.

CDR3 bases: TGTGCCAGCAGTCCCGGACTAGCGGGAAGCCCAGATACGCAGTATTTT. It specifies CASSPGLAGSPDTQYF. The V call is TRBV6-1, the J call TRBJ2-3; 12 nucleotides agree with TRBD2. CDR3 length: 16 residues. V was pared by 5 bases and J by 4 bases, with 7 bases of the junction left unmatched. Germline loops: CDR1 MNHNS, CDR2 SASEGT.

The V gene is TRBV30, the J gene TRBJ1-6, with 7 bases fitting TRBD1. The germline gives CDR1 GTSNPN, CDR2 SVGIG (reference sequence). The CDR3 loop spans 15 amino acids. J gave up 7 bases and V 3 bases, and 9 bases lay outside the gene matches. The CDR3 loop reads CAWRYRGTANSPLHF. CDR3 in DNA: TGTGCCTGGAGGTATCGGGGGACAGCGAATTCACCCCTCCACTTT.

This clonotype appeared many times. This chain links TRBV20-1 with TRBJ2-3; D is undetermined. The V gene's germline CDR1 is DFQATT and CDR2 SNEGSKA (reference sequence). V shed 0 bases and J shed 2 bases, with 6 bases lying between them. This CDR3 is 13 amino acids long. The CDR3, as DNA: TGCAGTGCTAGAGACGACACCACAGATACGCAGTATTTT. It is translated as CSARDDTTDTQYF.

This clonotype has ten or more counts. This CDR3 reads CASSPVQGRSYEQYF. The CDR3, as DNA: TGTGCCAGCAGCCCGGTTCAGGGACGCTCCTACGAGCAGTACTTC. The chain couples TRBV7-9 to TRBJ2-7; the D gene could be TRBD1 or TRBD2 (5 bases each). V was shortened by 5 bases and J by 0 bases, with 14 bases between the two germline ends. The CDR3 spans 15 residues. Per the germline V gene, CDR1 is SEHNR and CDR2 is FQNEAQ (reference sequence).